These 32 T cell receptor beta chains came from one sample sequenced in a study of cytomegalovirus exposure and HLA in healthy donors. The PCR contained 60 Vbeta and 13 Jbeta primers. Data came from immunoSEQ multiplex PCR; TCRdb stores just in-frame clones and leaves some out. The data contain about 140,000 clones, 75% of them seen just once; the ten biggest clones take up around 7%. The sequenced sample consisted of PBMCs. These receptors originate from a man aged 25 to 40 in good health and CMV-seronegative.

The chain couples TRBV7-2 to TRBJ1-1; D is possibly TRBD1 (6 bases). V lost 1 base to trimming and J lost 5 bases, with 8 bases between them. CDR1 SGHTA and CDR2 FQGNSA come from the germline V gene. The CDR3 loop spans 13 amino acids. The CDR3 reads CASSLEQGTEAFF. The CDR3 coding sequence is TGTGCCAGCAGCTTAGAACAGGGAACTGAAGCTTTCTTT. The full variable domain, its missing parts supplied by reference TRBV7-2 and TRBJ1-1, is GAGVSQSPSNKVTEKGKDVELRCDPISGHTALYWYRQSLGQGLEFLIYFQGNSAPDKSGLPSDRFSAERTGGSVSTLTIQRTQQEDSAVYLCASSLEQGTEAFFGQGTRLTVV.

This rearrangement joins TRBV5-1 to TRBJ2-3; 10 bases match TRBD2. CDR3 length: 14 residues. The J segment lost 3 bases and the V segment lost 6 bases, leaving 4 bases of the junction unmatched. Germline loops: CDR1 SGHRS, CDR2 YFSETQ. CDR3: CASKASGSTDTQYF. The DNA for the CDR3 is TGCGCCAGCAAGGCTAGCGGGAGTACAGATACGCAGTATTTT.

The chain carries TRBV4-1 and TRBJ2-3; D is perhaps TRBD2 (6 bases). CDR1 is MGHRA and CDR2 is YSYEKL in the germline V gene. V lost 4 bases, J lost 2 bases, and 16 bases lay in between. CDR3 length: 16 amino acids. In DNA form, the CDR3 reads TGCGCCAGCAGCCGACAACCCGGGGGTTACACAGATACGCAGTATTTT. It encodes CASSRQPGGYTDTQYF.

The V and J genes are TRBV19 and TRBJ2-3; 10 bases agree with TRBD2. Germline CDR1 is LNHDA and CDR2 is SQIVND (reference sequence). CDR3 size: 19 residues. Trimming took 6 bases from V and 4 from J; bases not matched to a gene: 19. The CDR3 coding sequence is TGTGCCAGTAGGAGGTGGCCTAGCGGGAGAGGGGGCCCTCCAGATACGCAGTATTTT. Translated, it gives CASRRWPSGRGGPPDTQYF.

V usage is TRBV19 and J usage is TRBJ1-5; no definite D call. The CDR3 loop spans 15 amino acids. Germline CDR1 LNHDA, CDR2 SQIVND (reference sequence). V dropped 8 bases and J dropped 0 bases, with 14 bases sitting between them. The CDR3 bases are TGTGCCAGTGCCGGAGAGGGCTATAGCAATCAGCCCCAGCATTTT. This codes for CASAGEGYSNQPQHF. The whole variable domain, filled in from reference TRBV19 and TRBJ1-5, reads DGGITQSPKYLFRKEGQNVTLSCEQNLNHDAMYWYRQDPGQGLRLIYYSQIVNDFQKGDIAEGYSVSREKKESFPLTVTSAQKNPTAFYLCASAGEGYSNQPQHFGDGTRLSIL.

The chain combines TRBV7-7 with TRBJ2-1, with D possibly matching TRBD1 (6 bases). The CDR3 extends over 13 amino acids. Trimming cost V 4 bases and J 7 bases, with 11 bases left between them. Germline CDR1 is SSHAT and CDR2 is FNYEAQ (reference sequence). Here the CDR3 reads CASSSRGRNEQFF. As DNA, the CDR3 is TGTGCCAGCAGCTCCAGGGGTAGAAATGAGCAGTTCTTC.

V is TRBV5-1 and J is TRBJ2-5; 9 positions agree with TRBD2. Germline values: CDR1 SGHRS, CDR2 YFSETQ. The ends lost 4 bases at V and 5 bases at J; junction bases unmatched: 12. The CDR3 consists of 16 residues. The CDR3 nucleotides read TGCGCCAGCAGCCTGGGGCTAGCGGGAACGGGCGAGACCCAGTACTTC. Amino acid sequence: CASSLGLAGTGETQYF.

V is TRBV7-9 and J is TRBJ2-3, with TRBD2 identical over 7 bases. The V segment lost 5 bases and the J segment 2 bases; nucleotides outside the gene matches: 7. This CDR3 has 15 amino acids. Germline loops: CDR1 SEHNR, CDR2 FQNEAQ (reference sequence). The CDR3 region has the DNA TGTGCCAGCAGCACCCGCGGGGGAACCACAGATACGCAGTATTTT. As protein: CASSTRGGTTDTQYF.

This chain links TRBV30 with TRBJ2-7; the D gene is possibly TRBD2 (5 bases). V gave up 8 bases and J gave up 6 bases, with 26 bases separating them. This CDR3 has 15 residues. Germline V lookup: CDR1 GTSNPN, CDR2 SVGIG (reference sequence). The CDR3 protein is CARGSDGGIKGEQYF. CDR3 bases: TGTGCCCGAGGGTCCGATGGTGGGATTAAGGGCGAGCAGTACTTC.

V and J are TRBV27 and TRBJ2-7, with TRBD2 matching 8 bases. Germline V gene sequence: CDR1 MNHEY, CDR2 SMNVEV (reference sequence). With V trimmed by 0 bases and J by 5 bases, 6 bases remained unmatched. This CDR3 has 15 amino acids. The CDR3 is CASSLSAGRAHEQYF. The DNA of the CDR3 is TGTGCCAGCAGTTTATCTGCCGGGAGGGCCCACGAGCAGTACTTC.

The J gene is TRBJ2-1, the V gene TRBV10-1; D may be TRBD2 (5 bases). This CDR3 region has 17 residues. Germline loops: CDR1 WNHNN, CDR2 SYGVQD (reference sequence). V shed 0 bases and J shed 2 bases, with 14 bases lying between them. For the CDR3, the DNA is TGCGCCAGCAGTGAGTCAGGACTGGCCACAACCTACAATGAGCAGTTCTTC. Translating gives CASSESGLATTYNEQFF.

About this clone itself: This sample also contains other DNA sequences that code for the same CDR3. V usage is TRBV2 and J usage is TRBJ2-1, with 7 bases that match TRBD1. CDR3 length: 13 residues. The germline CDR1 and CDR2 sequences are SNHLY and FYNNEI. With 6 bases clipped from V and 3 bases from J, the junction kept 2 bases outside the gene matches. CDR3 sequence: CASRGDSYNEQFF. CDR3 DNA sequence: TGTGCCAGCAGGGGGGACAGCTACAATGAGCAGTTCTTC.

This clone was found a few times. This sequence joins TRBV10-3 and TRBJ2-1, with D perhaps TRBD1 (6 bases). V was trimmed by 3 bases and J by 7 bases, leaving 16 bases between them. Germline V gene data show CDR1 as ENHRY and CDR2 as SYGVKD. The CDR3 spans 15 residues. The CDR3 spells CAISEGQPTRNEQFF. The CDR3 nucleotides read TGTGCCATCAGTGAAGGACAGCCCACGAGGAATGAGCAGTTCTTC.

Points on this clone: One junction end disagrees with the germline gene, perhaps due to a read error. V gene TRBV7-8 combines with J gene TRBJ2-6, with 7 bases that match TRBD2. The CDR3 has 20 residues. From germline, CDR1 is SGHVS and CDR2 FQNEAQ. The CDR3 reads CASSLTRSGERRSGANGLTF. The CDR3 region has the DNA TGTGCCAGCAGCTTAACTCGCAGCGGGGAAAGAAGGTCTGGGGCCAACGGCCTGACTTTC.

The chain employs TRBV19 and TRBJ2-2; a weak D match, TRBD1 (6 bases). CDR1 and CDR2 from the germline V gene are LNHDA and SQIVND (reference sequence). The CDR3 consists of 13 residues. Trimming removed 0 bases from V and 13 bases from J, with 12 bases in between. DNA for the CDR3: TGTGCCAGTAGTATAGATAGAACCAGGGGGCTGTTTTTT. As protein: CASSIDRTRGLFF.

This CDR3 reads CASSREREDTQYF. Written as DNA, the CDR3 is TGTGCCAGCAGTCGGGAGCGGGAAGATACGCAGTATTTT. The chain uses TRBV2 and TRBJ2-3; TRBD2 agrees at 7 bases. Germline V CDR1 and CDR2: SNHLY, FYNNEI. The CDR3 runs to 13 residues. V shed 5 bases, J shed 5 bases, and the junction held 4 bases outside the gene matches. The full variable domain, in which reference TRBV2 and TRBJ2-3 provide the parts outside the CDR3, is EPEVTQTPSHQVTQMGQEVILRCVPISNHLYFYWYRQILGQKVEFLVSFYNNEISEKSEIFDDQFSVERPDGSNFTLKIRSTKLEDSAMYFCASSREREDTQYFGPGTRLTVL.

The rearrangement uses TRBV6-1 and TRBJ1-1; TRBD1 matches 8 bases. The CDR3 runs to 15 residues. Germline values: CDR1 MNHNS, CDR2 SASEGT. V lost 8 bases to trimming and J lost 1 base; unmatched junction nucleotides: 9. This CDR3 is CASHRGQGTNTEAFF. DNA of the CDR3: TGTGCCAGCCACCGAGGACAGGGAACGAACACTGAAGCTTTCTTT.

The CDR3 nucleotides read TGTGCCAGCAGTTTATCCGGACTAGCGGGAGGGGATGAGCAGTTCTTC. It translates to CASSLSGLAGGDEQFF. J is TRBJ2-1 and V is TRBV27; TRBD2 matches at 15 bases. Germline loops: CDR1 MNHEY, CDR2 SMNVEV (reference sequence). CDR3 length equals 16 residues. V shed 0 bases, J shed 8 bases, and the junction held 2 bases outside the gene matches.

CDR3 DNA sequence: TGTGCCAGCAGTTTATTAGGGGGTGGGGGTAGGACCCAGCATTTT. This translates into CASSLLGGGGRTQHF. The chain carries TRBV28 and TRBJ1-5; D is possibly TRBD1 (6 bases). Germline loops: CDR1 MDHEN, CDR2 SYDVKM. V lost 1 base to trimming and J lost 11 bases, with 18 bases between them. This CDR3 contains 15 residues.

The genes are TRBV4-2 and TRBJ2-5; 7 bases match TRBD1. Germline-derived CDR1 and CDR2 are LGHNA and YNFKEQ. CDR3 length equals 16 residues. V lost 1 base and J lost 4; bases outside the gene matches: 9. The CDR3 sequence is CASSQVEGGWAETQYF. Written as DNA, the CDR3 is TGTGCCAGCAGCCAAGTAGAAGGGGGCTGGGCAGAGACCCAGTACTTC.

A single count supports this clone. This sequence joins TRBV27 and TRBJ1-1, with D possibly being TRBD1 (5 bases). Germline V gene sequence: CDR1 MNHEY, CDR2 SMNVEV (reference sequence). The germline V and J ends were trimmed by 2 bases and 0 bases, with 7 bases remaining between them. CDR3 length equals 14 residues. The CDR3 loop reads CASSLDRLNTEAFF. CDR3 nucleotides: TGTGCCAGCAGTTTAGACAGATTGAACACTGAAGCTTTCTTT.

This chain connects TRBV9 to TRBJ2-1, with 10 bases aligning to TRBD2. The length of the CDR3 is 16 residues. The trim removed 0 bases at V and 9 bases at J, leaving 9 bases unmatched. Germline assignment: CDR1 SGDLS and CDR2 YYNGEE. Here the CDR3 reads CASSVGGVAGGSEQFF. The CDR3 DNA follows: TGTGCCAGCAGCGTAGGTGGGGTAGCGGGAGGTAGTGAGCAGTTCTTC.

The chain is built from TRBV10-3 and TRBJ2-5, with TRBD2 matching 7 bases. V was pared by 4 bases and J by 3 bases, with 2 bases of the junction left unmatched. CDR1 is ENHRY and CDR2 is SYGVKD in the germline V gene. The CDR3 loop spans 13 amino acids. CDR3 amino acids: CAISALAEETQYF. CDR3 bases: TGTGCCATCAGTGCCCTAGCGGAAGAGACCCAGTACTTC.

The chain links TRBV10-3 to TRBJ1-2, with D uncertain. The germline V gene encodes CDR1 ENHRY and CDR2 SYGVKD. Trimming pared 6 bases from V and 4 bases from J, leaving 6 bases between. The CDR3 runs to 11 residues. As DNA, the CDR3 is TGTGCCATCAGGGCGGTCTATGGCTACACCTTC. Translated, it gives CAIRAVYGYTF.

This clone appeared a few times. The rearrangement links TRBV6-6 to TRBJ2-7; a possible D gene is TRBD2 (5 bases). Looked up from germline, CDR1 is MNHNY and CDR2 is SVGAGI (reference sequence). Trimming stripped 4 bases from V and 3 bases from J, with 10 bases between. This CDR3 has 13 residues. The CDR3 nucleotides are TGTGCCAGCAGTTCCCCCGGGGACTACGAGCAGTACTTC. This encodes CASSSPGDYEQYF.

The V call is TRBV10-3, the J call TRBJ2-3; a weak D match, TRBD1 (6 bases). This CDR3 is built from 13 residues. Germline V CDR1 and CDR2: ENHRY, SYGVKD. Trimming took 6 bases from V and 6 from J, leaving 13 bases between them. The CDR3 coding sequence is TGTGCCATCAGGGATACAGGGAACGATACGCAGTATTTT. Its protein product is CAIRDTGNDTQYF.

A few counts support this clone. The chain carries TRBV2 and TRBJ2-7; D might be TRBD2 (5 bases). Germline CDR1 SNHLY, CDR2 FYNNEI. V was pared by 10 bases and J by 5 bases, with 12 bases between. This CDR3 has 11 amino acids. CDR3 nucleotides: TGTGCCACCTTGGGGAGTCACGAGCAGTACTTC. Protein product: CATLGSHEQYF.

The chain employs TRBV7-3 and TRBJ2-3; D might be TRBD1 (6 bases). The CDR3 runs to 13 residues. From germline, CDR1 is SGHTA and CDR2 FQGTGA. The germline V and J ends were trimmed by 5 bases and 6 bases, with 12 bases remaining between them. The CDR3 DNA reads as TGTGCCAGCAGCATGGGACATCCGGATACGCAGTATTTT. Translated: CASSMGHPDTQYF. Full variable domain (missing parts from reference TRBV7-3 and TRBJ2-3): GAGVSQTPSNKVTEKGKYVELRCDPISGHTALYWYRQSLGQGPEFLIYFQGTGAADDSGLPNDRFFAVRPEGSVSTLKIQRTERGDSAVYLCASSMGHPDTQYFGPGTRLTVL.

The chain uses TRBV5-4 and TRBJ2-6; the match to TRBD1 covers 9 bases. Germline V lookup: CDR1 SGHNT, CDR2 YYREEE (reference sequence). V was clipped by 3 bases and J by 1 base; unmatched bases: 8. The CDR3 spans 18 residues. This CDR3 reads CASSSNRGRGSGANVLTF. Written as DNA, the CDR3 is TGTGCCAGCAGCTCAAACAGGGGGCGCGGGTCTGGGGCCAACGTCCTGACTTTC.

Only one count was recorded for this clone. The V gene is TRBV5-5, the J gene TRBJ1-3; TRBD1 aligns across 7 bases. The junction had 13 bases not matched to a gene; V was cut back by 5 bases and J by 8 bases. CDR3 length: 15 residues. Per the germline V gene, CDR1 is SGHKS and CDR2 is YYEKEE (reference sequence). The CDR3 is CASRSLTGVKDTIYF. The CDR3 DNA sequence: TGTGCCAGCAGATCACTAACAGGGGTTAAGGACACCATATATTTT.

J is TRBJ2-3 and V is TRBV12-2; TRBD2 is the table's D call and was not checked against the DNA. TRBV12-2 is designated a pseudogene. This CDR3 is 18 amino acids long. The CDR3 sequence is CASRFPGGASGRTDTQYF. CDR3 DNA sequence: TGTGCAAGTCGCTTCCCCGGGGGGGCTAGCGGACGCACAGATACGCAGTATTTT.

The V gene is TRBV5-1, the J gene TRBJ2-5; D is perhaps TRBD2 (5 bases). Germline V gene data show CDR1 as SGHRS and CDR2 as YFSETQ. CDR3 length equals 14 residues. V lost 0 bases to trimming and J lost 4 bases, with 10 bases between them. The CDR3 is CASSLGASTETQYF. In nucleotides, the CDR3 is TGCGCCAGCAGCTTGGGGGCTAGCACAGAGACCCAGTACTTC.